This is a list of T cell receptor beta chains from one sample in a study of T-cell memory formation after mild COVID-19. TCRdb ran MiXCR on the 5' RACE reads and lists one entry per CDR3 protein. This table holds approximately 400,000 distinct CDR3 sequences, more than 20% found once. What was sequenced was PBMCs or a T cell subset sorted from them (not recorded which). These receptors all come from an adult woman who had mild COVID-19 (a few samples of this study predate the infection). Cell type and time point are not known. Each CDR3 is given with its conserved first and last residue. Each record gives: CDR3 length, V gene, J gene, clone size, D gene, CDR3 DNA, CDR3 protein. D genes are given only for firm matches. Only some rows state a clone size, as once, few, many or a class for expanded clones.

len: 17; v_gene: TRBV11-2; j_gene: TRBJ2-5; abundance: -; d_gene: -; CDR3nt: TGTGCCAGCAGCTTAGACCGGACTCAACGTTGGCAAGAGACCCAGTACTTC; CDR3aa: CASSLDRTQRWQETQYF
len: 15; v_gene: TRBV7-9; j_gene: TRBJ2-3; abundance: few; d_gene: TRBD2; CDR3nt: TGTGCCAGCAGCTTAGTGACTAGCGGCACAGATACGCAGTATTTT; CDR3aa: CASSLVTSGTDTQYF
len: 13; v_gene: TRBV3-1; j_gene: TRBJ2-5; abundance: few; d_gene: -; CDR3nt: TGTGCCAGCAGCTCGGGACGCCAAGAGACCCAGTACTTC; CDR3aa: CASSSGRQETQYF
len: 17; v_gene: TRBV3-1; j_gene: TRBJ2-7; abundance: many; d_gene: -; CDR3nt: TGTGCCAGCAGCCAAGACTTGATACAGGGATATCGCAACGAGCAGTACTTC; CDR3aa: CASSQDLIQGYRNEQYF
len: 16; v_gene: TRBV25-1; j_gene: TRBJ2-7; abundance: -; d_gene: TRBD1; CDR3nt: TGTGCCAGCACCCTAAGGGGGGGACAGGGGGCCTACGAGCAGTACTTC; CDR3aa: CASTLRGGQGAYEQYF
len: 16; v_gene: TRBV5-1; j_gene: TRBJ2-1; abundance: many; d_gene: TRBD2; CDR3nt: TGTGCCAGCAGCTTAGTCGCGGGAGGTTCCTACAATGAGCAGTTCTTC; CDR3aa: CASSLVAGGSYNEQFF
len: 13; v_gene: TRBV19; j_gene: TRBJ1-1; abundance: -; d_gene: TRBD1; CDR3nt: TGTGCCAGTGGGCAGGACAGGGGCACTGAAGCTTTCTTT; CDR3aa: CASGQDRGTEAFF
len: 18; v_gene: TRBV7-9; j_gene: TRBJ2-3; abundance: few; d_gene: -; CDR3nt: TGTGCCAGCAGCTTAGGATTCGGACAGCCTTCACTCACAGATACGCAGTATTTT; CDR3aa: CASSLGFGQPSLTDTQYF
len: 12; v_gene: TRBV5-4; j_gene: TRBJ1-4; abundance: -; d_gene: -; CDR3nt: TGTGCCAGCAGCTTAAAGGAGGGAAAACTGTTTTTT; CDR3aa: CASSLKEGKLFF
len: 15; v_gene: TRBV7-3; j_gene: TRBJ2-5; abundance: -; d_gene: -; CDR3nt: TGTGCCAGCAGCTTAACAGGTTGGGAGAAAGAGACCCAGTACTTC; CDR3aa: CASSLTGWEKETQYF
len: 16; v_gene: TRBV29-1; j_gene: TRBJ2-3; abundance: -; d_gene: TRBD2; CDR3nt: TGCAGCGTTGAAGGGGCTAGCGGGGCTAGCACAGATACGCAGTATTTT; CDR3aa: CSVEGASGASTDTQYF
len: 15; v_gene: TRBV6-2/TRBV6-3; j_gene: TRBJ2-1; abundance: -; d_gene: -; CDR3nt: TGTGCCAGCAGTTACTCGATACCTACTACAAATGAGCAGTTCTTC; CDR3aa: CASSYSIPTTNEQFF
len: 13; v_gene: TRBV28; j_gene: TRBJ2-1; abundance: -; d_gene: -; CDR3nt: TGTGCCAGCAGTTTTAGCAACTACAATGAGCAGTTCTTC; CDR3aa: CASSFSNYNEQFF
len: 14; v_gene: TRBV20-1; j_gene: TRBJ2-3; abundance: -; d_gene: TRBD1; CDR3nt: TGCAGTGCTAGAGTTGACAGGGGCCCAGATACGCAGTATTTT; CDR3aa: CSARVDRGPDTQYF
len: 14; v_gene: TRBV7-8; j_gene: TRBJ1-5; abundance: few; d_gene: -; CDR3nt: TGTGCCAGCAGCTTAGTGGGCAGGGTACAGCCCCAGCATTTT; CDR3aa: CASSLVGRVQPQHF
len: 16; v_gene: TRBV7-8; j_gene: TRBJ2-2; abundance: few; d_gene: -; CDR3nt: TGTGCCAGCAGCTTAGGATTTGGCGCGGACACCGGGGAGCTGTTTTTT; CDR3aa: CASSLGFGADTGELFF
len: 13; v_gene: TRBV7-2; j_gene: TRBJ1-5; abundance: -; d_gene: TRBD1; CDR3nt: TGTGCCAGCAGCTTAACAGGGGTGCAGCCCCAGCATTTT; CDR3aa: CASSLTGVQPQHF
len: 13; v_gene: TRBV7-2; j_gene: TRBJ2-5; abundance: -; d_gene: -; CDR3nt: TGTGCCAGCAGCGCTCGCAGGGAAGAGACCCAGTACTTC; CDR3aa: CASSARREETQYF
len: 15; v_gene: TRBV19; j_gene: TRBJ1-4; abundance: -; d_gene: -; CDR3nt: TGTGCCAGTCGTGGACAACCGCAAATTAATGAAAAACTGTTTTTT; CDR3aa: CASRGQPQINEKLFF
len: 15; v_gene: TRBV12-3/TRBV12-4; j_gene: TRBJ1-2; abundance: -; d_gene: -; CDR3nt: TGTGCCAGCAGTTTGGGGGCTCAGGGGATCTATGGCTACACCTTC; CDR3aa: CASSLGAQGIYGYTF
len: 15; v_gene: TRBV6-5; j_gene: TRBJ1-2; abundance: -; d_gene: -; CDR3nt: TGTGCCAGTGCCCCCCCAGGTGCCAAGGGTTATGGCTACACCTTC; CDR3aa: CASAPPGAKGYGYTF
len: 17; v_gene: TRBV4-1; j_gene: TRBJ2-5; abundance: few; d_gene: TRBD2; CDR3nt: TGCGCCAGCAGCCAACTAGGACTAGCGAGCGCCCAAGAGACCCAGTACTTC; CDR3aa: CASSQLGLASAQETQYF
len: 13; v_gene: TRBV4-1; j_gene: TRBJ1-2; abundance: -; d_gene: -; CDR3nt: TGCGCCAGCAGCCAAGAAGGCCCAGTTGGCTACACCTTC; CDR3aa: CASSQEGPVGYTF
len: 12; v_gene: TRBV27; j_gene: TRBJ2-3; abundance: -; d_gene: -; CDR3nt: TGTGCCAGCAGTTTAACAGGGTCAACGCAGTATTTT; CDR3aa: CASSLTGSTQYF
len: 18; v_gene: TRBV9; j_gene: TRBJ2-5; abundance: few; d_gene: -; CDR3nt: TGTGCCAGCAGCGGTATGATGGGGGGCCCGGGCCGGCGTGAGACCCAGTACTTC; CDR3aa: CASSGMMGGPGRRETQYF
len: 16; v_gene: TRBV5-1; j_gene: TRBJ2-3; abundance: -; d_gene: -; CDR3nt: TGCGCCAGCAGCTTGGTTCGTACTAGTATCCAGGATACGCAGTATTTT; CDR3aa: CASSLVRTSIQDTQYF
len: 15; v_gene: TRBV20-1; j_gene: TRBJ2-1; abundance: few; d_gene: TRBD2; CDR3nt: TGCAGTGCTTTGCTAGCGGGAGGCCCTTACAATGAGCAGTTCTTC; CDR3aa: CSALLAGGPYNEQFF
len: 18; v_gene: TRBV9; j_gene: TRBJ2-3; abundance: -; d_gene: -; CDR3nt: TGTGCCAGCAGTGAGACCTCTGTTCGGGGGACTAGCACAGATACGCAGTATTTT; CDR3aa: CASSETSVRGTSTDTQYF
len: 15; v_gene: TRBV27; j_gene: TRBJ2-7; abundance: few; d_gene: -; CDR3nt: TGTGCCAGCGGCCCCTCCGGAATAGGTCCCTACGAGCAGTACTTC; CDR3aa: CASGPSGIGPYEQYF
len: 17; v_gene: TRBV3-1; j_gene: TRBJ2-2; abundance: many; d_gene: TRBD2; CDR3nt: TGTGCCAGCAGCCGTACTAGCGGGGTTGCGAACACCGGGGAGCTGTTTTTT; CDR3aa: CASSRTSGVANTGELFF
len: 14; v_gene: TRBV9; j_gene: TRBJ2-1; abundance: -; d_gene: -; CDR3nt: TGTGCCAGCAGCGCAGGAGCGGGCCTCAATGAGCAGTTCTTC; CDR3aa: CASSAGAGLNEQFF
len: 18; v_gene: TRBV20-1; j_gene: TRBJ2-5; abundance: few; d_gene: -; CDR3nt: TGCAGTGCCTACTTAGGCGTCGAAACCCTAGTGTTGGAGGAGACCCAGTACTTC; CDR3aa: CSAYLGVETLVLEETQYF
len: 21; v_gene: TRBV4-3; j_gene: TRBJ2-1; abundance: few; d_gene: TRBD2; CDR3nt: TGCGCCAGCAGCCAAGATCTAATGGGAAGGTTAGCGGGAATAGACTACAATGAGCAGTTCTTC; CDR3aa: CASSQDLMGRLAGIDYNEQFF
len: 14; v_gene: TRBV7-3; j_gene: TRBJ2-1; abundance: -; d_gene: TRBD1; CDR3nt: TGTGCCAGCAGCTCTCCGGACAGGGGGTATGAGCAGTTCTTC; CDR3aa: CASSSPDRGYEQFF
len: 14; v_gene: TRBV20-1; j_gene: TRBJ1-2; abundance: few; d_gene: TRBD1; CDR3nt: TGCAGTGCTAGTGACGACAGGGACCTCTATGGCTACACCTTC; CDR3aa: CSASDDRDLYGYTF